What follows are 27 T cell receptor beta chains derived from one specimen sequenced in a study of control samples from healthy donors and cancer patients. Here immunoSEQ multiplex PCR was the method, and the copy in TCRdb shows in-frame clones only, minus some. This sample has 80,000 to 85,000 clones; 70% to 90% occur once, and the top ten carry more than 5.5%. The sample consisted of blood. The receptors were sampled from a woman between 45 and 60 years old in good health.

This sequence joins TRBV9 and TRBJ1-1; D call uncertain. This CDR3 is built from 13 residues. Germline loops: CDR1 SGDLS, CDR2 YYNGEE. Trimming stripped 3 bases from V and 1 base from J, with 7 bases between. The CDR3 coding sequence is TGTGCCAGCAGCGCCAGACGGAACACTGAAGCTTTCTTT. Its protein is CASSARRNTEAFF.

The chain links TRBV5-8 to TRBJ1-5; D may be TRBD1 (5 bases). The germline V and J ends were trimmed by 1 base and 0 bases, with 17 bases remaining between them. Germline V gene lookup returns CDR1 SGHTS and CDR2 YDEGEE. The CDR3 spans 18 residues. CDR3 nucleotide sequence: TGTGCCAGCAGCTTGCCGCCGGGGGTGGTATATAGCAATCAGCCCCAGCATTTT. As protein: CASSLPPGVVYSNQPQHF.

The chain combines TRBV2 with TRBJ1-1; 9 nucleotides line up with TRBD1. Unmatched junction bases numbered 9, after V lost 6 bases and J lost 4 bases. This CDR3 contains 15 residues. Germline V gene lookup returns CDR1 SNHLY and CDR2 FYNNEI. CDR3 in DNA: TGTGCCAGCAGCCTCGGGACAGGGATCTTCACTGAAGCTTTCTTT. Its protein is CASSLGTGIFTEAFF. Complete variable domain (other parts from reference TRBV2 and TRBJ1-1): EPEVTQTPSHQVTQMGQEVILRCVPISNHLYFYWYRQILGQKVEFLVSFYNNEISEKSEIFDDQFSVERPDGSNFTLKIRSTKLEDSAMYFCASSLGTGIFTEAFFGQGTRLTVV.

J is TRBJ1-1 and V is TRBV19; the D is unclear. The CDR3 consists of 13 residues. The germline V gene encodes CDR1 LNHDA and CDR2 SQIVND (reference sequence). Trimming removed 4 bases at V and 2 bases at J, with 8 bases between. The CDR3 bases are TGTGCCAGTAGTACTGAGGGTAACACTGAAGCTTTCTTT. It is translated as CASSTEGNTEAFF.

The chain links TRBV4-2 to TRBJ2-7; the D is unclear. This CDR3 has 15 amino acids. V lost 0 bases to trimming and J lost 0 bases, with 9 bases between them. CDR1 and CDR2 (germline): LGHNA, YNFKEQ. CDR3 sequence (DNA): TGTGCCAGCAGCCAAGACCTTTTCAGCTCCTACGAGCAGTACTTC. Amino acids: CASSQDLFSSYEQYF.

In its sample, this clone was seen once. The rearrangement links TRBV25-1 to TRBJ2-1; a weak D match, TRBD1 (5 bases). Trimming cost V 8 bases and J 3 bases, with 17 bases left between them. The CDR3 contains 15 residues. Per the germline V gene, CDR1 is MGHDK and CDR2 is SYGVNS. The CDR3 reads CASEPGHHYYNEQFF. CDR3 in DNA: TGTGCCAGCGAACCCGGACACCATTACTACAATGAGCAGTTCTTC.

Only a few counts were recorded for this clone. The chain joins TRBV15 to TRBJ1-2, with 7 bases identical to TRBD1. The CDR3 runs to 14 residues. The germline V gene has CDR1 LNHNV and CDR2 YYDKDF (reference sequence). With 7 bases clipped from V and 7 bases from J, the junction kept 12 bases outside the gene matches. In DNA form, the CDR3 reads TGTGCCACCACCTTGGACAGGCATTTTGGTGGCTACACCTTC. This sequence encodes CATTLDRHFGGYTF.

The chain couples TRBV18 to TRBJ1-1; 10 nucleotides align to TRBD1. The CDR3 totals 14 residues. CDR1 and CDR2 (germline): KGHSH, LQKENI. After removal of 5 bases from V and 4 bases from J, the junction contained 4 bases not matched to a gene. The DNA for the CDR3 is TGTGCCAGCTCAGCGGACAGGGGGAGCACTGAAGCTTTCTTT. The encoded protein is CASSADRGSTEAFF.

This clone was seen more than once but under ten times. The chain carries TRBV20-1 and TRBJ1-1; no clear D. The germline V gene encodes CDR1 DFQATT and CDR2 SNEGSKA (reference sequence). V lost 3 bases and J lost 5, with 10 bases in between. The CDR3 spans 12 residues. In nucleotides, the CDR3 is TGCAGTGCTAGTCGGGAAACTACTGAAGCTTTCTTT. It translates to CSASRETTEAFF.

The rearrangement links TRBV2 to TRBJ1-1; no firm D call. Trimming pared 4 bases from V and 1 base from J, leaving 13 bases between. The CDR3 contains 15 residues. Germline V gene sequence: CDR1 SNHLY, CDR2 FYNNEI. The CDR3 region is CASSVYGVRNTEAFF. The CDR3 DNA reads TGTGCCAGCAGTGTATACGGGGTGAGGAACACTGAAGCTTTCTTT.

The chain joins TRBV19 to TRBJ1-5; possible D gene TRBD1, 6 bases. Germline V gene sequence: CDR1 LNHDA, CDR2 SQIVND (reference sequence). The CDR3 is made up of 14 amino acids. The V end was cut by 7 bases, the J end by 6 bases, with 16 bases between. Here the CDR3 DNA reads TGTGCCAGTAAAGTCAACAGGGAAGGTCAGCCCCAGCATTTT. Protein sequence: CASKVNREGQPQHF.

A remark on this clone: Other nucleotide sequences from this sample produce the same CDR3. J is TRBJ1-1 and V is TRBV10-1, with D unclear. The CDR3 length is 13 residues. Trimming pared 4 bases from V and 0 bases from J, leaving 6 bases between. Per germline, CDR1 WNHNN and CDR2 SYGVQD (reference sequence). The CDR3 nucleotides are TGCGCCAGCAGTGCGGACTTGAACACTGAAGCTTTCTTT. Translating gives CASSADLNTEAFF.

The chain recombines TRBV12-5 with TRBJ2-2, with D hard to call. CDR1 and CDR2 from the germline V gene are LGHNT and FRNRAP. The CDR3 consists of 15 residues. The germline V and J ends were trimmed by 1 base and 6 bases, with 12 bases remaining between them. Written as DNA, the CDR3 is TGTGCTAGTGGTTTGGCAGTACATGGGGCCGGGGAGCTGTTTTTT. Encoded protein: CASGLAVHGAGELFF.

The chain uses TRBV7-2 and TRBJ1-2; possibly TRBD1 for D (5 bases). The CDR3 loop spans 13 amino acids. Trimming took off 2 bases at V and 6 bases at J, with 10 bases between the two ends. Germline V CDR1 and CDR2: SGHTA, FQGNSA. The CDR3 nucleotides read TGTGCCAGCAGCTTACAGGGTGGGGATGGCTACACCTTC. This sequence encodes CASSLQGGDGYTF.

This chain joins TRBV4-1 and TRBJ2-7; 8 bases match TRBD2. Germline loops: CDR1 MGHRA, CDR2 YSYEKL. The trim removed 0 bases at V and 6 bases at J, leaving 4 bases unmatched. The CDR3 is made up of 14 amino acids. CDR3 sequence reads: CASSQDPSGGEQYF. In DNA, the CDR3 is TGCGCCAGCAGCCAAGATCCGAGCGGGGGCGAGCAGTACTTC.

This clone was picked up one time. This chain joins TRBV2 and TRBJ1-6; 8 nucleotides match TRBD1. After removal of 8 bases from V and 7 bases from J, the junction contained 10 bases not matched to a gene. CDR1 SNHLY and CDR2 FYNNEI come from the germline V gene. The CDR3 contains 15 residues. CDR3 protein: CASLKDRVMNSPLHF. DNA of the CDR3: TGTGCCAGCCTCAAGGACAGGGTTATGAATTCACCCCTCCACTTT.

The V call is TRBV24-1, the J call TRBJ1-5; maybe TRBD1 (5 bases). The CDR3 length is 17 residues. Germline CDR1 and CDR2: KGHDR and SFDVKD. V was trimmed by 4 bases and J by 1 base, leaving 16 bases between them. The chain's CDR3 is CATSDSGPNGSNQPQHF. The CDR3 coding sequence is TGTGCCACCAGTGACTCGGGACCCAACGGGAGCAATCAGCCCCAGCATTTT.

The chain joins TRBV5-1 to TRBJ2-3; 8 bases are shared with TRBD1. The V gene's germline CDR1 is SGHRS and CDR2 YFSETQ. Trimming removed 1 base from V and 4 bases from J; junction bases left unmatched: 8. CDR3 length: 16 residues. In DNA, the CDR3 is TGCGCCAGCAGCTTGTTGGACAGGGCGGCCCCAGATACGCAGTATTTT. Residues: CASSLLDRAAPDTQYF.

The chain employs TRBV6-6 and TRBJ1-5; the D gene is possibly TRBD1 (5 bases). The CDR3 consists of 14 residues. V gave up 2 bases and J gave up 1 base, with 6 bases separating them. CDR1 is MNHNY and CDR2 is SVGAGI in the germline V gene (reference sequence). CDR3 loop: CASSYRGSNQPQHF. CDR3 coding DNA: TGTGCCAGCAGTTACAGGGGAAGCAATCAGCCCCAGCATTTT.

This clone showed up just once. The chain is built from TRBV6-2 or TRBV6-3 and TRBJ2-2; 10 bases align to TRBD2. The CDR3 is made up of 15 amino acids. The J segment lost 3 bases and the V segment lost 4 bases, leaving 2 bases of the junction unmatched. Germline V lookup: CDR1 MNHEY, CDR2 SVGEGT. The CDR3 region is CASSLAGGYTGELFF. The DNA for the CDR3 is TGTGCCAGCAGTTTAGCGGGGGGCTACACCGGGGAGCTGTTTTTT.

The chain employs TRBV27 and TRBJ1-4; D is perhaps TRBD1 (5 bases). Germline V CDR1 and CDR2: MNHEY, SMNVEV (reference sequence). The V and J ends lost 7 bases and 3 bases respectively, with 15 bases between them. This CDR3 is 15 amino acids long. As DNA, the CDR3 is TGTGCCAGCAATAATAGGGGTCCATCTAATGAAAAACTGTTTTTT. Residues: CASNNRGPSNEKLFF. The full variable domain, completed using reference TRBV27 and TRBJ1-4, is EAQVTQNPRYLITVTGKKLTVTCSQNMNHEYMSWYRQDPGLGLRQIYYSMNVEVTDKGDVPEGYKVSRKEKRNFPLILESPSPNQTSLYFCASNNRGPSNEKLFFGSGTQLSVL.

The chain links TRBV7-6 to TRBJ2-3, with 10 bases that match TRBD2. V lost 2 bases, J lost 6 bases, and 5 bases stayed unmatched. This CDR3 region has 15 residues. The germline CDR1 and CDR2 sequences are SGHVS and FNYEAQ. For the CDR3, the DNA is TGTGCCAGCAGCTTACTAGCGGGGGCATGGGATACGCAGTATTTT. Amino acids: CASSLLAGAWDTQYF.

This rearrangement joins TRBV6-5 to TRBJ2-1; no reliable D call. The CDR3 sequence is 12 residues long. Trimming left V 7 bases short and J 4 bases short, with 8 bases between. The germline V gene has CDR1 MNHEY and CDR2 SVGAGI. DNA for the CDR3: TGTGCCAGCACCACAACGTACAATGAGCAGTTCTTC. Protein product: CASTTTYNEQFF.

This rearrangement joins TRBV30 to TRBJ1-1; D may be TRBD1 (6 bases). Trimming stripped 6 bases from V and 4 bases from J, with 15 bases between. Germline CDR1 and CDR2: GTSNPN and SVGIG (reference sequence). This CDR3 has 13 residues. The CDR3 DNA reads TGTGCCTGTGCAGACAGGTTCCGCACTGAAGCTTTCTTT. It translates to CACADRFRTEAFF. Full variable domain (remainder filled in from reference TRBV30 and TRBJ1-1): SQTIHQWPATLVQPVGSPLSLECTVEGTSNPNLYWYRQAAGRGLQLLFYSVGIGQISSEVPQNLSASRPQDRQFILSSKKLLLSDSGFYLCACADRFRTEAFFGQGTRLTVV.

This clone turned up a few times. V gene TRBV11-2 combines with J gene TRBJ1-2; D remains ambiguous. The CDR3 runs 15 residues. Trimming took off 1 base at V and 2 bases at J, with 11 bases between the two ends. Germline V gene lookup returns CDR1 SGHAT and CDR2 FQNNGV. CDR3 in amino acids: CASSLGHVQNYGYTF. The CDR3 DNA reads as TGTGCCAGCAGCTTAGGGCACGTCCAAAACTATGGCTACACCTTC. Full variable domain (missing parts from reference TRBV11-2 and TRBJ1-2): EAGVAQSPRYKIIEKRQSVAFWCNPISGHATLYWYQQILGQGPKLLIQFQNNGVVDDSQLPKDRFSAERLKGVDSTLKIQPAKLEDSAVYLCASSLGHVQNYGYTFGSGTRLTVV.

The chain combines TRBV30 with TRBJ1-5; D may be TRBD1 (6 bases). CDR3 length equals 14 residues. CDR1 GTSNPN and CDR2 SVGIG come from the germline V gene (reference sequence). With 2 bases removed from V and 7 bases from J, the gap between germline ends came to 15 bases. The CDR3 DNA follows: TGTGCCTGGAGTTCGACAGGCGGGGGCCAGCCCCAGCATTTT. Its protein is CAWSSTGGGQPQHF.

The chain recombines TRBV6-5 with TRBJ2-2; D remains ambiguous. In germline, CDR1 is MNHEY, CDR2 SVGAGI. The CDR3 extends over 13 amino acids. With 6 bases removed from V and 3 bases from J, the gap between germline ends came to 8 bases. The CDR3 here is CASSFDHTGELFF. The DNA of the CDR3 is TGTGCCAGCAGCTTTGACCACACCGGGGAGCTGTTTTTT.